This T cell receptor (beta chain) was identified during a study of shared clonotypes between healthy human individuals. Findings and caveats of the study: Despite large depth, sorted-subset datasets appeared incompletely sequenced. Exclusively blood specimens were collected; tissue repertoires likely differ. Shared clonotypes across all four donors exceeded non-shared ones in generation probability.

Between the trimmed V and J ends, which lost 6 bases and 7 bases, there was a span of 9 bases. The V gene's germline CDR1 is SNHLY and CDR2 FYNNEI. The CDR3 has 12 amino acids. The material for each subset, its genomic DNA, was split evenly across several immunoSEQ plates. Profiled with immunoSEQ multiplex PCR; TCRdb holds only in-frame clones, not every one. The sample shows over 1.5 million clones, 95% to 99% of them seen only once. This clone is a singleton in its sample. Its antigen remains unidentified. This rearrangement joins TRBV2 to TRBJ1-4; a weak D match, TRBD1 (5 bases). The sample consisted of naive CD4+ T cells sorted from blood. Subset described: CD45RA+ positively selected. The receptor's source is a man aged 30 to 39 in good health. The CDR3 spells CASSTGTEKLFF. As DNA, the CDR3 is TGTGCCAGCAGCACCGGGACTGAAAAACTGTTTTTT.